This T cell receptor beta chain came from a study of graft-versus-host responses after intestinal transplantation. Looking at the study overall: Anti-thymocyte globulin induction, then tacrolimus and steroids for about three years, went to all recipients.

In its sample, this clone was seen a few times. Its cognate antigen is unknown. The protocol was immunoSEQ multiplex PCR, while the TCRdb copy is restricted to in-frame clones and leaves out a portion. The table has under 85,000 clones, 90% seen once. J lost 2 bases, V lost 6 bases, and 5 bases had no gene match. This CDR3 has 14 residues. Germline V gene data show CDR1 as MNHEY and CDR2 as SVGAGI. Sequencing was performed on unstimulated CD8+ T cells sorted from spleen or lymph node cells, taken before intestinal transplant. The clonotype was recovered from a human donor who received an intestinal transplant. The chain combines TRBV6-5 with TRBJ2-3, with TRBD1 matching 7 bases. The CDR3 is CASRSTGLTDTQYF. The CDR3 region has the DNA TGTGCCAGCAGGTCGACAGGGCTCACAGATACGCAGTATTTT.